Listed here are 27 T cell receptor beta chains from one sample, sequenced in a study of blood T cell repertoires in COVID-19. Generated by immunoSEQ multiplex PCR, the TCRdb table keeps only in-frame clones and is missing some. The sample gives about 130,000 clones, 75% to 90% of which show up once; about a sixth is in the top ten. The sequencing sample was made of PBMCs or T cells enriched from blood (not recorded which). These receptors were collected from a man aged 25-40 years who had recovered from COVID-19.

The chain uses TRBV5-1 and TRBJ1-6, with a tentative D call TRBD1 (6 bases). The CDR3 sequence is 19 residues long. The germline gives CDR1 SGHRS, CDR2 YFSETQ. The V end lost 2 bases, the J end lost 3 bases, and 21 bases lay between the germline ends. The CDR3 region has the DNA TGCGCCAGCAGCTTTGTTGGTTCCCGGACAGACAGCTATAATTCACCCCTCCACTTT. Amino acid sequence: CASSFVGSRTDSYNSPLHF.

The chain carries TRBV5-1 and TRBJ2-2, with TRBD2 matching 13 bases. J gave up 5 bases and V 4 bases, and 5 bases lay outside the gene matches. Germline V gives CDR1 SGHRS, CDR2 YFSETQ. CDR3 length: 16 residues. CDR3 region: CASSPGLAGNTGELFF. The CDR3 DNA sequence: TGCGCCAGCAGCCCGGGACTAGCGGGAAATACCGGGGAGCTGTTTTTT.

This rearrangement joins TRBV14 to TRBJ1-2; 8 bases agree with TRBD1. This CDR3 is built from 16 residues. Germline V lookup: CDR1 SGHDN, CDR2 FVKESK. The V and J ends lost 3 bases and 1 base, in that order; junction bases with no gene match: 7. Here the CDR3 DNA reads TGTGCCAGCAGCCAGTCGACGGGACAGGATAACTATGGCTACACCTTC. It is translated as CASSQSTGQDNYGYTF. The whole variable domain, filled in from reference TRBV14 and TRBJ1-2, reads EAGVTQFPSHSVIEKGQTVTLRCDPISGHDNLYWYRRVMGKEIKFLLHFVKESKQDESGMPNNRFLAERTGGTYSTLKVQPAELEDSGVYFCASSQSTGQDNYGYTFGSGTRLTVV.

The chain links TRBV29-1 to TRBJ1-3; D possibly corresponds to TRBD1 (6 bases). Germline V gene lookup returns CDR1 SQVTM and CDR2 ANQGSEA. The CDR3 runs to 13 residues. This CDR3 reads CPRDTGTGNTIYF. The DNA of the CDR3 is TGCCCCAGAGATACAGGGACTGGAAACACCATATATTTT.

The rearrangement joins TRBV15 to TRBJ2-1, with D possibly TRBD2 on 5 matching bases. The CDR3 is 14 amino acids. V lost 9 bases and J 0 bases, leaving 12 bases between the germline ends. Germline V lookup: CDR1 LNHNV, CDR2 YYDKDF (reference sequence). The CDR3 spells CATKGDGSYNEQFF. The CDR3 DNA reads TGTGCCACGAAGGGAGACGGCTCCTACAATGAGCAGTTCTTC.

The chain employs TRBV6-5 and TRBJ2-7; maybe TRBD1 (5 bases). The germline V gene has CDR1 MNHEY and CDR2 SVGAGI. The V end lost 7 bases, the J end lost 7 bases, and 14 bases lay between the germline ends. This CDR3 is 12 amino acids long. As DNA, the CDR3 is TGTGCCAGCAAGAAGGGGTTCGGTGAGCAGTACTTC. Its translation: CASKKGFGEQYF.

In its sample, this clone was seen once. The V and J genes are TRBV5-1 and TRBJ1-6, with a possible D match to TRBD1 (6 bases). The V gene's germline CDR1 is SGHRS and CDR2 YFSETQ. The germline V and J ends were trimmed by 5 bases and 8 bases, with 17 bases remaining between them. The CDR3 is 15 amino acids. The CDR3 reads CASSGGGENDSPLHF. DNA for the CDR3: TGCGCCAGCAGTGGGGGGGGCGAGAACGATTCACCCCTCCACTTT.

The CDR3 region has the DNA TGTGCCATCAGCGGGGGACAGGGGGAGGGTGGCTACACCTTC. Its protein product is CAISGGQGEGGYTF. The rearrangement links TRBV10-3 to TRBJ1-2; 11 nucleotides align to TRBD1. Germline V gives CDR1 ENHRY, CDR2 SYGVKD. There are 14 residues in the CDR3. V dropped 6 bases and J dropped 7; count of bases not matched to a gene: 7.

The gene calls are TRBV19 and TRBJ1-5; no clear D gene. The length of the CDR3 is 14 residues. Germline lookup yields CDR1 LNHDA and CDR2 SQIVND (reference sequence). V lost 3 bases and J lost 0, with 6 bases in between. The CDR3 region has the DNA TGTGCCAGTAGTATGTTCGGTAGCAATCAGCCCCAGCATTTT. Amino acid sequence: CASSMFGSNQPQHF.

The V gene is TRBV7-9, the J gene TRBJ1-5, with D uncertain. Germline lookup yields CDR1 SEHNR and CDR2 FQNEAQ (reference sequence). The CDR3 sequence is 14 residues long. V lost 5 bases and J 9 bases, leaving 17 bases between the germline ends. This chain's CDR3 is CASSEGGSSGPQHF. The CDR3 DNA reads as TGTGCCAGCAGCGAGGGAGGGAGCTCTGGGCCCCAGCATTTT.

V gene TRBV10-3 combines with J gene TRBJ1-6; 7 nucleotides match TRBD1. CDR1 and CDR2 (germline): ENHRY, SYGVKD. The ends lost 10 bases at V and 0 bases at J; junction bases unmatched: 3. The CDR3 spans 14 residues. Written as DNA, the CDR3 is TGTGCCACAGGGGGGTTCTCCTATAATTCACCCCTCCACTTT. Translation gives CATGGFSYNSPLHF.

This chain uses TRBV19 with TRBJ1-6, with unresolved D. Between the trimmed V and J ends, which lost 2 bases and 10 bases, there was a span of 15 bases. The CDR3 consists of 15 residues. Per the germline V gene, CDR1 is LNHDA and CDR2 is SQIVND (reference sequence). CDR3 amino acids: CASSINLLVRSPLHF. CDR3 bases: TGTGCCAGTAGTATAAATCTACTGGTCCGGTCACCCCTCCACTTT.

This chain links TRBV9 with TRBJ1-6, with D hard to call. Germline V lookup: CDR1 SGDLS, CDR2 YYNGEE. V was trimmed by 0 bases and J by 9 bases, leaving 10 bases between them. This CDR3 comprises 14 residues. CDR3: CASSVDTSRSPLHF. The CDR3 bases are TGTGCCAGCAGCGTAGATACGTCGCGTTCACCCCTCCACTTT.

This clone has more than one count but fewer than ten. The rearrangement links TRBV30 to TRBJ2-7; D is undetermined. Germline V CDR1 and CDR2: GTSNPN, SVGIG (reference sequence). The V end lost 2 bases, the J end lost 5 bases, and 7 bases lay between the germline ends. CDR3 length: 11 amino acids. The CDR3 region is CAWSPGNEQYF. In DNA form, the CDR3 reads TGTGCCTGGAGTCCAGGAAACGAGCAGTACTTC. Full variable domain (rest looked up from reference TRBV30 and TRBJ2-7): SQTIHQWPATLVQPVGSPLSLECTVEGTSNPNLYWYRQAAGRGLQLLFYSVGIGQISSEVPQNLSASRPQDRQFILSSKKLLLSDSGFYLCAWSPGNEQYFGPGTRLTVT.

The V call is TRBV19, the J call TRBJ2-3; 8 nucleotides agree with TRBD2. The CDR3 is 14 amino acids. The J segment lost 4 bases and the V segment lost 7 bases, leaving 7 bases of the junction unmatched. Germline V gene sequence: CDR1 LNHDA, CDR2 SQIVND (reference sequence). The CDR3 sequence is CASTAGGRPDTQYF. CDR3 sequence (DNA): TGTGCCAGTACTGCGGGGGGCCGTCCAGATACGCAGTATTTT.

V usage is TRBV5-1 and J usage is TRBJ1-5, with a weak D call TRBD1 (6 bases). From germline, CDR1 is SGHRS and CDR2 YFSETQ. V shed 0 bases and J shed 7 bases, with 14 bases lying between them. The CDR3 contains 15 residues. The CDR3 reads CASSLASGGMQPQHF. The CDR3 DNA reads as TGCGCCAGCAGCTTGGCCTCGGGGGGCATGCAGCCCCAGCATTTT.

This rearrangement joins TRBV2 to TRBJ2-2; 10 nucleotides line up with TRBD1. The CDR3 consists of 15 residues. Germline values: CDR1 SNHLY, CDR2 FYNNEI. J gave up 6 bases and V 4 bases, and 5 bases lay outside the gene matches. The CDR3 loop is CASSVRGQGPGELFF. In DNA form, the CDR3 reads TGTGCCAGCAGTGTAAGGGGACAGGGGCCCGGGGAGCTGTTTTTT.

V usage is TRBV5-1 and J usage is TRBJ1-1; D remains unclear. CDR3 size: 15 residues. The V gene's germline CDR1 is SGHRS and CDR2 YFSETQ. Trimming cost V 1 base and J 3 bases, with 13 bases left between them. The CDR3 DNA reads as TGCGCCAGCAGCTTGTCGGAGTGGGGAGACACTGAAGCTTTCTTT. Amino acid sequence: CASSLSEWGDTEAFF.

The chain is built from TRBV5-4 and TRBJ2-5; 7 positions match TRBD2. Trimming cost V 4 bases and J 2 bases; bases outside gene matches: 8. The germline V gene encodes CDR1 SGHNT and CDR2 YYREEE (reference sequence). This CDR3 is built from 15 residues. Written as DNA, the CDR3 is TGTGCCAGCAGCGATGGGGGGGGAAAACAAGAGACCCAGTACTTC. It codes for CASSDGGGKQETQYF.

This sequence joins TRBV28 and TRBJ2-7; possible D gene TRBD1, 6 bases. CDR3 length: 13 residues. V was trimmed by 3 bases and J by 1 base, leaving 7 bases between them. CDR1 MDHEN and CDR2 SYDVKM come from the germline V gene. CDR3 sequence (DNA): TGTGCCAGCAGTTTGGGGGCGTCCTACGAGCAGTACGTC. It translates to CASSLGASYEQYV.

Only one count was recorded for this clone. This chain joins TRBV30 and TRBJ2-2, with D tentatively TRBD1 (6 bases). Germline V gives CDR1 GTSNPN, CDR2 SVGIG (reference sequence). V was trimmed by 0 bases and J by 6 bases, leaving 8 bases between them. CDR3 size: 13 residues. CDR3 DNA sequence: TGTGCCTGGAGTGTAAACAGGGCCGGGGAGCTGTTTTTT. Translation: CAWSVNRAGELFF.

At least ten counts were recorded for this clone. The chain has TRBV5-6 and TRBJ2-7; D is unresolved. CDR3 length: 14 amino acids. Germline assignment: CDR1 SGHDT and CDR2 YYEEEE. Trimming took off 0 bases at V and 1 base at J, with 8 bases between the two ends. CDR3 coding DNA: TGTGCCAGCAGCTTGGACTATACTTCCTACGAGCAGTACTTC. Translation: CASSLDYTSYEQYF.

The CDR3 DNA sequence: TGTGCCAGCAGCCAAGTGGCAGGATTCGTTAGTCAGCCCCAGCATTTT. Its translation: CASSQVAGFVSQPQHF. V is TRBV4-2 and J is TRBJ1-5; D remains ambiguous. Germline assignment: CDR1 LGHNA and CDR2 YNFKEQ. This CDR3 comprises 16 residues. The V end lost 1 base, the J end lost 6 bases, and 16 bases lay between the germline ends.

This clone has a handful of counts. J is TRBJ1-2 and V is TRBV11-2, with TRBD1 as a possible D gene (5 bases). This CDR3 has 16 amino acids. The ends were cut back, 1 base at V and 8 bases at J, with 20 bases in the middle. The germline gives CDR1 SGHAT, CDR2 FQNNGV. CDR3 nucleotides: TGTGCCAGCAGCTTAGCTGGGCCCAGGGCGAGTTGGGGCTACACCTTC. It is translated as CASSLAGPRASWGYTF.

The genes are TRBV7-3 and TRBJ2-1; 8 bases are shared with TRBD2. Trimming took 0 bases from V and 4 from J; bases not matched to a gene: 2. This CDR3 comprises 15 residues. Looked up from germline, CDR1 is SGHTA and CDR2 is FQGTGA. The CDR3 bases are TGTGCCAGCAGCTTAACTAGCGGGGAATACAATGAGCAGTTCTTC. Protein product: CASSLTSGEYNEQFF.

V usage is TRBV10-3 and J usage is TRBJ2-3; TRBD1 matches 7 bases. Trimming at V came to 5 bases and at J to 5 bases, leaving 1 base not matched to a gene. CDR1 is ENHRY and CDR2 is SYGVKD in the germline V gene. CDR3 length equals 12 residues. The CDR3 loop is CAISRQGDTQYF. DNA of the CDR3: TGTGCCATCAGTAGACAGGGAGATACGCAGTATTTT.

The chain carries TRBV7-8 and TRBJ2-5; D unresolved. Germline CDR1 is SGHVS and CDR2 is FQNEAQ. The length of the CDR3 is 13 residues. V lost 3 bases and J 9 bases, leaving 14 bases between the germline ends. CDR3 loop: CASSFTASPAQYF. Written as DNA, the CDR3 is TGTGCCAGCAGCTTCACCGCGTCGCCCGCCCAGTACTTC.